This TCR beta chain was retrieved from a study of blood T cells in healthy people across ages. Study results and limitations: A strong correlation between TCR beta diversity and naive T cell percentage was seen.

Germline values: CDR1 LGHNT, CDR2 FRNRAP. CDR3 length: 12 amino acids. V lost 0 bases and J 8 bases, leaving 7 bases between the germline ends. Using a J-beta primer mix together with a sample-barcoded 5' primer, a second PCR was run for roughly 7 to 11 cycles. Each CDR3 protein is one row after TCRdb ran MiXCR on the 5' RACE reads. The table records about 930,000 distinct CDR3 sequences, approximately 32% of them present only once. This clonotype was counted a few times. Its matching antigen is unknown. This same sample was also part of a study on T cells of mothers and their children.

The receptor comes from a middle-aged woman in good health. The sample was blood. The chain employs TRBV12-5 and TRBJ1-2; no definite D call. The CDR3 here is CASGLVRYGYTF. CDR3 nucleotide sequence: TGTGCTAGTGGTTTGGTCCGTTACGGCTACACCTTC.